Below, 25 T cell receptor beta chains from the same sample are listed, as sequenced in a study of PD-1 blockade in classical Hodgkin lymphoma. Autologous stem cell transplantation was followed by relapse in every patient, and brentuximab vedotin exposure varied. Only in-frame clones appear in the TCRdb table, and some are missing; sequencing was by immunoSEQ multiplex PCR. The data contain about 58,000 clones, 80% to 95% of them singletons. The specimen was peripheral blood mononuclear cells (PBMCs), collected before the second cycle of nivolumab. The source is a human donor with classical Hodgkin lymphoma.

J is TRBJ2-1 and V is TRBV6-5; weak D call: TRBD1 (5 bases). The CDR3 totals 14 residues. Germline assignment: CDR1 MNHEY and CDR2 SVGAGI. The CDR3 reads CASKGLSSYNEQFF. CDR3 nucleotide sequence: TGTGCGAGTAAGGGGCTATCATCCTACAATGAGCAGTTCTTC.

This rearrangement joins TRBV27 to TRBJ2-1; the D gene is possibly TRBD1 (6 bases). The CDR3 consists of 16 residues. V lost 6 bases and J 2 bases, leaving 17 bases between the germline ends. Germline V lookup: CDR1 MNHEY, CDR2 SMNVEV (reference sequence). The CDR3 DNA sequence: TGTGCCAGCAGCCAAACCACAGGGATCCCCTACAATGAGCAGTTCTTC. As protein: CASSQTTGIPYNEQFF.

The chain uses TRBV5-6 and TRBJ1-5; a possible D gene is TRBD1 (5 bases). The CDR3 covers 14 residues. Germline values: CDR1 SGHDT, CDR2 YYEEEE. Trimming took off 2 bases at V and 4 bases at J, with 10 bases between the two ends. CDR3 region: CASSFGAGNQPQHF. CDR3 nucleotides: TGTGCCAGCAGCTTCGGGGCAGGTAATCAGCCCCAGCATTTT.

CDR3 residues: CASSQQGIYEQYF. CDR3 in DNA: TGTGCCAGCAGCCAACAGGGCATCTACGAGCAGTACTTC. J is TRBJ2-7 and V is TRBV6-5; possibly TRBD1 for D (6 bases). V dropped 6 bases and J dropped 3 bases, with 12 bases sitting between them. This CDR3 spans 13 amino acids. The germline V gene has CDR1 MNHEY and CDR2 SVGAGI.

The chain recombines TRBV18 with TRBJ1-1; 7 bases fit TRBD1. With 6 bases clipped from V and 3 bases from J, the junction kept 7 bases outside the gene matches. The germline V gene has CDR1 KGHSH and CDR2 LQKENI. The CDR3 loop spans 14 amino acids. The DNA for the CDR3 is TGTGCCAGCTCGTCGACAGGGACGGACACTGAAGCTTTCTTT. Protein sequence: CASSSTGTDTEAFF.

CDR3 DNA: TGTGCCAGCAGGCTGGACAGGGGGCTCTCCTACGAGCAGTACTTC. It yields the protein CASRLDRGLSYEQYF. This chain joins TRBV2 and TRBJ2-5, with 11 bases aligning to TRBD1. The J call is uncertain, as TRBJ2-7 better fits the DNA end. The CDR3 consists of 15 residues. Germline V gene lookup returns CDR1 SNHLY and CDR2 FYNNEI.

As for this clone: Different DNA sequences within this sample yield the same CDR3. The chain joins TRBV6-1 to TRBJ1-1; the match to TRBD1 covers 12 bases. This CDR3 is 13 amino acids long. Germline V gene sequence: CDR1 MNHNS, CDR2 SASEGT. CDR3: CASGDRGLDEAFF. CDR3 bases: TGTGCTAGCGGGGACAGGGGGCTTGATGAAGCTTTCTTT.

This clone was seen a single time. The chain recombines TRBV4-3 with TRBJ2-1; TRBD2 aligns across 7 bases. Germline V gene lookup returns CDR1 LGHNA and CDR2 YSLEER. J gave up 4 bases and V 1 base, and 7 bases lay outside the gene matches. This CDR3 has 16 amino acids. The CDR3 nucleotides are TGCGCCAGCAGCCAAGCGTCGGGAGGTCCATACAATGAGCAGTTCTTC. The encoded protein is CASSQASGGPYNEQFF.

V gene TRBV7-6 combines with J gene TRBJ2-7; D ambiguous. The germline V gene has CDR1 SGHVS and CDR2 FNYEAQ. With 2 bases removed from V and 4 bases from J, the gap between germline ends came to 9 bases. The length of the CDR3 is 13 residues. CDR3 region: CASSLSSSYEQYF. CDR3 coding DNA: TGTGCCAGCAGCTTATCGTCCTCTTACGAGCAGTACTTC. The variable domain in full, completed from reference TRBV7-6 and TRBJ2-7, reads GAGVSQSPRYKVTKRGQDVALRCDPISGHVSLYWYRQALGQGPEFLTYFNYEAQQDKSGLPNDRFSAERPEGSISTLTIQRTEQRDSAMYRCASSLSSSYEQYFGPGTRLTVT.

The CDR3 protein is CASSTQGNEQFF. The CDR3 DNA reads as TGTGCCAGCAGCACACAGGGCAATGAGCAGTTCTTC. The rearrangement uses TRBV7-2 and TRBJ2-1, with D possibly TRBD1 on 6 matching bases. From germline, CDR1 is SGHTA and CDR2 FQGNSA. Trimming took off 5 bases at V and 6 bases at J, with 8 bases between the two ends. The CDR3 covers 12 residues.

The rearrangement joins TRBV19 to TRBJ2-4, with 7 bases that match TRBD1. After removal of 2 bases from V and 1 base from J, the junction contained 5 bases not matched to a gene. The CDR3 covers 16 residues. Germline CDR1 LNHDA, CDR2 SQIVND (reference sequence). CDR3 protein: CASSISLTGAKNIQYF. The DNA of the CDR3 is TGTGCCAGTAGTATATCTTTGACAGGGGCCAAAAACATTCAGTACTTC.

The rearrangement joins TRBV2 to TRBJ1-5; D possibly corresponds to TRBD1 (5 bases). The CDR3 has 15 residues. The ends were cut back, 3 bases at V and 7 bases at J, with 16 bases in the middle. The germline V gene has CDR1 SNHLY and CDR2 FYNNEI. The CDR3 here is CASSEGQVWEQPQHF. The DNA for the CDR3 is TGTGCCAGCAGTGAGGGGCAGGTCTGGGAGCAGCCCCAGCATTTT.

This chain links TRBV6-5 with TRBJ2-7; TRBD2 matches at 11 bases. The CDR3 covers 16 residues. Germline CDR1 and CDR2: MNHEY and SVGAGI. Trimming removed 0 bases from V and 4 bases from J; junction bases left unmatched: 5. The CDR3 sequence is CASSYSTSGSSYEQYF. CDR3 nucleotide sequence: TGTGCCAGCAGTTACTCTACTAGCGGGAGTTCTTACGAGCAGTACTTC.

The chain joins TRBV2 to TRBJ1-1, with 7 bases fitting TRBD1. Unmatched junction bases numbered 3, after V lost 4 bases and J lost 7 bases. The length of the CDR3 is 12 residues. Looked up from germline, CDR1 is SNHLY and CDR2 is FYNNEI. The CDR3 reads CASSGQGFEAFF. In nucleotides, the CDR3 is TGTGCCAGCAGTGGACAGGGCTTTGAAGCTTTCTTT.

The chain's CDR3 is CASSGAGNMNTEAFF. The CDR3 DNA follows: TGCGCCAGCAGCGGGGCGGGGAACATGAACACTGAAGCTTTCTTT. The V and J genes are TRBV5-1 and TRBJ1-1; weak D call: TRBD1 (5 bases). CDR1 SGHRS and CDR2 YFSETQ come from the germline V gene. The CDR3 contains 15 residues. V lost 4 bases and J 0 bases, leaving 13 bases between the germline ends.

The chain joins TRBV11-2 to TRBJ2-5; 7 bases match TRBD1. The ends lost 5 bases at V and 5 bases at J; junction bases unmatched: 17. Germline lookup yields CDR1 SGHAT and CDR2 FQNNGV. This CDR3 comprises 17 residues. CDR3 in amino acids: CASSLQHRGKKKETQYF. The CDR3 DNA sequence: TGTGCCAGCAGCCTCCAACACAGGGGAAAGAAGAAGGAGACCCAGTACTTC.

The chain uses TRBV14 and TRBJ2-1; 8 nucleotides match TRBD2. Looked up from germline, CDR1 is SGHDN and CDR2 is FVKESK. Trimming cost V 0 bases and J 9 bases; bases outside gene matches: 13. The CDR3 covers 17 residues. CDR3 DNA sequence: TGTGCCAGCAGCCAAGAAGGGTCAGGTCTAGCGGGCACTGAGCAGTTCTTC. Translation: CASSQEGSGLAGTEQFF.

The gene calls are TRBV25-1 and TRBJ2-3, with no clear D. Germline CDR1 reads MGHDK; CDR2 reads SYGVNS. This CDR3 has 14 amino acids. V was shortened by 5 bases and J by 3 bases, with 12 bases between the two germline ends. CDR3 bases: TGTGCCAGCAGTTCTTCTCTGGGTACAGATACGCAGTATTTT. Encoded protein: CASSSSLGTDTQYF.

The chain is built from TRBV12-5 and TRBJ1-5; the match to TRBD1 covers 7 bases. Germline V gives CDR1 LGHNT, CDR2 FRNRAP. J lost 0 bases, V lost 6 bases, and 14 bases had no gene match. This CDR3 region has 18 residues. The CDR3 sequence is CASGNTSGTAYSNQPQHF. In DNA form, the CDR3 reads TGTGCTAGTGGCAATACCTCCGGGACAGCTTATAGCAATCAGCCCCAGCATTTT.

This rearrangement joins TRBV27 to TRBJ2-1; D not resolved. The CDR3 sequence is 14 residues long. Germline V gene lookup returns CDR1 MNHEY and CDR2 SMNVEV (reference sequence). V was shortened by 3 bases and J by 0 bases, with 6 bases between the two germline ends. CDR3 bases: TGTGCCAGCAGTTTGGCGGACTCCTACAATGAGCAGTTCTTC. Encoded protein: CASSLADSYNEQFF.

V is TRBV2 and J is TRBJ2-7, with 7 bases lining up with TRBD2. The CDR3 loop spans 13 amino acids. With 8 bases clipped from V and 5 bases from J, the junction kept 9 bases outside the gene matches. CDR1 is SNHLY, CDR2 FYNNEI, per germline. In nucleotides, the CDR3 is TGTGCCAGCGGGGGGGTTTATTCAGACGAGCAGTACTTC. This translates into CASGGVYSDEQYF.

This chain uses TRBV2 with TRBJ1-4, with 9 bases lining up with TRBD1. This CDR3 has 15 residues. Germline assignment: CDR1 SNHLY and CDR2 FYNNEI. V shed 4 bases and J 7 bases; nucleotides not matched to a gene: 7. The CDR3 sequence is CASSGSGQGSEKLFF. DNA of the CDR3: TGTGCCAGCAGTGGTTCCGGACAGGGGAGTGAAAAACTGTTTTTT.

The genes are TRBV19 and TRBJ1-1; TRBD1 is a possible D gene (5 bases). The CDR3 sequence is 14 residues long. V dropped 2 bases and J dropped 6 bases, with 13 bases sitting between them. Germline V gene sequence: CDR1 LNHDA, CDR2 SQIVND (reference sequence). CDR3 sequence reads: CASSINLLGPEAFF. CDR3 coding DNA: TGTGCCAGTAGTATAAACTTACTGGGGCCTGAAGCTTTCTTT.

The chain recombines TRBV30 with TRBJ1-1; D is unclear. Germline-derived CDR1 and CDR2 are GTSNPN and SVGIG (reference sequence). This CDR3 spans 15 amino acids. Trimming shortened V by 0 bases and J by 3 bases, and 14 bases separated the two germline ends. The CDR3 coding sequence is TGTGCCTGGAGTGTCCCTGGTGGGCGTCACACTGAAGCTTTCTTT. Encoded protein: CAWSVPGGRHTEAFF.

The genes are TRBV9 and TRBJ1-4; 8 nucleotides line up with TRBD1. Unmatched junction bases numbered 8, after V lost 3 bases and J lost 4 bases. CDR3 length: 16 residues. Germline CDR1 is SGDLS and CDR2 is YYNGEE. The CDR3 nucleotides are TGTGCCAGCAGCGCCACCCCCAGGGGGCTTAATGAAAAACTGTTTTTT. Translated, it gives CASSATPRGLNEKLFF.